The rows below give T cell receptor beta chains drawn from one sample of a study of siplizumab effects on memory and regulatory T cells. TCRdb's copy holds only in-frame clones and misses some; the assay was immunoSEQ multiplex PCR. This table has fewer than 100,000 clones, about 93% appearing once. Sequencing used non-Treg CD4+ T cells sorted from blood. The receptor source for this set is a human donor in good health. Each CDR3 is given with its conserved first and last residue. A D gene is named only where the DNA matches it firmly. Clone size, where shown, is once, few, many, or a class for clones that have expanded.

d_call: TRBD1
clone_size: -
j_call: TRBJ2-7
v_call: TRBV9
cdr3_nt: TGTGCCAGCAGCGTCGATGCGACAGGGGCGGACGAGCAGTACTTC
cdr3_aa: CASSVDATGADEQYF

d_call: -
clone_size: few
j_call: TRBJ1-2
v_call: TRBV5-6
cdr3_nt: TGTGCCAGCAGCTTGGGCCAGGGTTCCTATGGCTACACCTTC
cdr3_aa: CASSLGQGSYGYTF

d_call: -
clone_size: -
j_call: TRBJ2-2
v_call: TRBV7-3
cdr3_nt: TGTGCCAGCAGCTCCGGGACCATCACCGGGGAGCTGTTTTTT
cdr3_aa: CASSSGTITGELFF

d_call: TRBD1
clone_size: -
j_call: TRBJ1-6
v_call: TRBV11-2
cdr3_nt: TGTGCCAGCAGCTCGCGACAGGGACTGGATAATTCACCCCTCCACTTT
cdr3_aa: CASSSRQGLDNSPLHF

d_call: -
clone_size: once
j_call: TRBJ1-5
v_call: TRBV2
cdr3_nt: TGTGCCACTGCCTCGGACAGCTTGAATCAGCCCCAGCATTTT
cdr3_aa: CATASDSLNQPQHF

d_call: -
clone_size: -
j_call: TRBJ1-4
v_call: TRBV29-1
cdr3_nt: TGCAGCGCGAGGGGACCCACTGAAAAACTGTTTTTT
cdr3_aa: CSARGPTEKLFF

d_call: TRBD1
clone_size: -
j_call: TRBJ1-2
v_call: TRBV30
cdr3_nt: TGTGCCTGGAGACAGACAGGGGCGGGCTATGGCTACACCTTC
cdr3_aa: CAWRQTGAGYGYTF

d_call: -
clone_size: -
j_call: TRBJ1-5
v_call: TRBV18
cdr3_nt: TGTGCCAGCTCACCAGGAAGCAATCAGCCCCAGCATTTT
cdr3_aa: CASSPGSNQPQHF

d_call: -
clone_size: -
j_call: TRBJ1-5
v_call: TRBV6-6
cdr3_nt: TGTGCCAGCAGATACGACAACTTAAACAATCAGCCCCAGCATTTT
cdr3_aa: CASRYDNLNNQPQHF

d_call: -
clone_size: -
j_call: TRBJ1-1
v_call: TRBV4-1
cdr3_nt: TGCGCCAGCAGCCCGGGACCCACCGCGGTAGACACTGAAGCTTTCTTT
cdr3_aa: CASSPGPTAVDTEAFF

d_call: -
clone_size: -
j_call: TRBJ2-2
v_call: TRBV5-1
cdr3_nt: TGCGCCAGCAGCTTGGAGCAGTTTTCCGGGGAGCTGTTTTTT
cdr3_aa: CASSLEQFSGELFF

d_call: TRBD2
clone_size: once
j_call: TRBJ2-1
v_call: TRBV4-1
cdr3_nt: TGCGCCAGCAGCCTAAGGGGACTAGCGGTGAGGAATGAGCAGTTCTTC
cdr3_aa: CASSLRGLAVRNEQFF

d_call: TRBD1
clone_size: -
j_call: TRBJ1-2
v_call: TRBV11-2
cdr3_nt: TGTGCCAGCAGCCCGGGACAGGGTCGCTATGGCTACACCTTC
cdr3_aa: CASSPGQGRYGYTF

d_call: -
clone_size: -
j_call: TRBJ1-2
v_call: TRBV6-1
cdr3_nt: TGTGCCAGCAGTGAGGTCGTTAGGGCCTATGGCTACACCTTC
cdr3_aa: CASSEVVRAYGYTF

d_call: -
clone_size: -
j_call: TRBJ1-1
v_call: TRBV5-6
cdr3_nt: TGTGCCAGCAGCTTGTCAGGAGAATGGGGCACTGAAGCTTTCTTT
cdr3_aa: CASSLSGEWGTEAFF

d_call: -
clone_size: -
j_call: TRBJ1-1
v_call: TRBV30
cdr3_nt: TGTGCCTGGTTCCGGGGGATTCGCACTGAAGCTTTCTTT
cdr3_aa: CAWFRGIRTEAFF

d_call: -
clone_size: -
j_call: TRBJ2-1
v_call: TRBV4-1
cdr3_nt: TGCGCCAGCAGCCGAGGGGATCCGGGAGTAAGTGGCAATGAGCAGTTCTTC
cdr3_aa: CASSRGDPGVSGNEQFF

d_call: -
clone_size: once
j_call: TRBJ1-4
v_call: TRBV6-1
cdr3_nt: TGTGCCAGCAGTGCGGGACTTCGGGAAAAACTGTTTTTT
cdr3_aa: CASSAGLREKLFF

d_call: -
clone_size: -
j_call: TRBJ2-7
v_call: TRBV7-8
cdr3_nt: TGTGCCAGCAGCTTACGGGCAGGAAACGGCTACGAGCAGTACTTC
cdr3_aa: CASSLRAGNGYEQYF

d_call: -
clone_size: -
j_call: TRBJ2-3
v_call: TRBV29-1
cdr3_nt: TGCAGCGTTGAGATGGGGGTTGGAGATACGCAGTATTTT
cdr3_aa: CSVEMGVGDTQYF

d_call: -
clone_size: -
j_call: TRBJ1-5
v_call: TRBV30
cdr3_nt: TGTGCCTGGAGTCCAGGGGCGCGGTATCAGCCCCAGCATTTT
cdr3_aa: CAWSPGARYQPQHF

d_call: -
clone_size: -
j_call: TRBJ1-2
v_call: TRBV11-2
cdr3_nt: TGTGCCAGCAGCCGTGGCAGAAATATCTATGGCTACACCTTC
cdr3_aa: CASSRGRNIYGYTF

d_call: -
clone_size: -
j_call: TRBJ1-2
v_call: TRBV30
cdr3_nt: TGTGCCTGGAGTGTAGGTTTGTTCTATGGCTACACCTTC
cdr3_aa: CAWSVGLFYGYTF

d_call: -
clone_size: -
j_call: TRBJ1-1
v_call: TRBV5-5
cdr3_nt: TGTGCCAGCAGCTTGACGACAGGGAACACTGAAGCTTTCTTT
cdr3_aa: CASSLTTGNTEAFF

d_call: -
clone_size: -
j_call: TRBJ2-7
v_call: TRBV5-4
cdr3_nt: TGTGCCAGCAGAGAGACAGAAACCTACGAGCAGTACTTC
cdr3_aa: CASRETETYEQYF

d_call: -
clone_size: once
j_call: TRBJ2-1
v_call: TRBV11-2
cdr3_nt: TGTGCCAGCAGCTTAGGGTGGACTACATACAATGAGCAGTTCTTC
cdr3_aa: CASSLGWTTYNEQFF

d_call: -
clone_size: few
j_call: TRBJ2-7
v_call: TRBV5-1
cdr3_nt: TGCGCCAGCAGCTCGGACGGACATAACTACGAGCAGTACTTC
cdr3_aa: CASSSDGHNYEQYF

d_call: -
clone_size: -
j_call: TRBJ1-1
v_call: TRBV6-1
cdr3_nt: TGTGCCAGCACTTTTCAAGGGGGGGGCGGAGAAGCTTTCTTT
cdr3_aa: CASTFQGGGGEAFF

d_call: -
clone_size: -
j_call: TRBJ2-2
v_call: TRBV2
cdr3_nt: TGTGCCAGCAGCGTGCGATCCTACACCACCGGGGAGCTGTTTTTT
cdr3_aa: CASSVRSYTTGELFF

d_call: -
clone_size: -
j_call: TRBJ2-1
v_call: TRBV27
cdr3_nt: TGTGCCACCACACCCCGTTTGGGCGGAGATGAGCAGTTCTTC
cdr3_aa: CATTPRLGGDEQFF

d_call: TRBD1
clone_size: -
j_call: TRBJ1-1
v_call: TRBV27
cdr3_nt: TGTGCCAGCAGTCTCCAGACAGGGGGAAACACTGAAGCTTTCTTT
cdr3_aa: CASSLQTGGNTEAFF

d_call: -
clone_size: -
j_call: TRBJ2-1
v_call: TRBV30
cdr3_nt: TGTGCCTGGAGTGTGGGCAGATTTCCTCTCAATGAGCAGTTCTTC
cdr3_aa: CAWSVGRFPLNEQFF

d_call: TRBD1
clone_size: -
j_call: TRBJ2-2
v_call: TRBV6-5
cdr3_nt: TGTGCCAGCAGCCCCCGGACAGGGCCAACCGGGGAGCTGTTTTTT
cdr3_aa: CASSPRTGPTGELFF

d_call: -
clone_size: -
j_call: TRBJ2-5
v_call: TRBV28
cdr3_nt: TGTGCCAGCAGTTTGCGTAGGAATCGGGAGACCCAGTACTTC
cdr3_aa: CASSLRRNRETQYF

d_call: -
clone_size: -
j_call: TRBJ1-1
v_call: TRBV28
cdr3_nt: TGTGCCAGCAGTTTGACGGCGAAGAACACTGAAGCTTTCTTT
cdr3_aa: CASSLTAKNTEAFF

d_call: TRBD1
clone_size: -
j_call: TRBJ1-2
v_call: TRBV4-1
cdr3_nt: TGCGCCAGCAGCCAAGGTCGTCAGGGGGCAAATGGCTACACCTTC
cdr3_aa: CASSQGRQGANGYTF

d_call: -
clone_size: once
j_call: TRBJ1-3
v_call: TRBV2
cdr3_nt: TGTGCCAGCAGTGAAGTAGGCAGGAAAGGAAACACCATATATTTT
cdr3_aa: CASSEVGRKGNTIYF

d_call: -
clone_size: -
j_call: TRBJ2-7
v_call: TRBV6-6
cdr3_nt: TGTGCCAGCAGTTACTTAGACGGCAAGTACGAGCAGTACTTC
cdr3_aa: CASSYLDGKYEQYF

d_call: -
clone_size: -
j_call: TRBJ2-1
v_call: TRBV19
cdr3_nt: TGTGCCAGTAGTATTGGGCTCTACAATGAGCAGTTCTTC
cdr3_aa: CASSIGLYNEQFF

d_call: -
clone_size: -
j_call: TRBJ1-2
v_call: TRBV6-5
cdr3_nt: TGTGCCAGCAGGCAATACGGACGGATTAATGGCTACACCTTC
cdr3_aa: CASRQYGRINGYTF

d_call: -
clone_size: -
j_call: TRBJ2-3
v_call: TRBV18
cdr3_nt: TGTGCCAGCTCCCCGGGACCGCCCGGCACAGATACGCAGTATTTT
cdr3_aa: CASSPGPPGTDTQYF

d_call: -
clone_size: -
j_call: TRBJ2-3
v_call: TRBV9
cdr3_nt: TGTGCCAGCAGCGACGTAGGGCAGGGAGTTGCAGATACGCAGTATTTT
cdr3_aa: CASSDVGQGVADTQYF

d_call: -
clone_size: -
j_call: TRBJ2-5
v_call: TRBV5-5
cdr3_nt: TGTGCCAGCAGCTTGAGCCTCGGGCAAGAGACCCAGTACTTC
cdr3_aa: CASSLSLGQETQYF

d_call: TRBD2
clone_size: -
j_call: TRBJ2-3
v_call: TRBV6-6
cdr3_nt: TGTGCCAGCAGTCGACTAGCGGAAAACACAGATACGCAGTATTTT
cdr3_aa: CASSRLAENTDTQYF

d_call: -
clone_size: -
j_call: TRBJ2-3
v_call: TRBV7-9
cdr3_nt: TGTGCCAGCACCCCCTCGACTAGAGATACGCAGTATTTT
cdr3_aa: CASTPSTRDTQYF

d_call: -
clone_size: -
j_call: TRBJ2-7
v_call: TRBV5-6
cdr3_nt: TGTGCCAGCAGCCCCTCGGGGTCCTACGAGCAGTACTTC
cdr3_aa: CASSPSGSYEQYF